The clone carrying this T cell receptor (beta chain) was detected a few times. Its antigen is not identified. Donor samples were obtained from healthy Caucasian individuals from Russia, aged about 6 to 95. Total RNA was isolated from each sample in quantities of at least 6 micrograms. The source of the sample is a study of blood T cells in healthy people across ages. Study-level results: In these data, TCR beta diversity tracked strongly with naive T cell percentage.

Together with a sample-barcoded 5' primer, a J-beta primer mix was included in a second PCR lasting about 7 to 12 cycles. Each sample yielded at least 2.5 million CDR3-containing paired-end reads. TCRdb fed the 5' RACE reads into MiXCR, producing one record per CDR3 protein. This table holds just under 900,000 distinct CDR3 sequences, 29% found once. This CDR3 comprises 16 residues. V gave up 5 bases and J gave up 12 bases, with 26 bases separating them. From germline, CDR1 is MDHEN and CDR2 SYDVKM. This receptor was identified in a woman at least 80 years old in good health. The sample comprised blood. This chain uses TRBV28 with TRBJ2-1, with D perhaps matching TRBD1 (6 bases). The CDR3 region is CASSLPLGQGPEGQFF. For the CDR3, the DNA is TGTGCCAGCAGTCTCCCCCTGGGTCAGGGGCCAGAGGGGCAGTTCTTC.